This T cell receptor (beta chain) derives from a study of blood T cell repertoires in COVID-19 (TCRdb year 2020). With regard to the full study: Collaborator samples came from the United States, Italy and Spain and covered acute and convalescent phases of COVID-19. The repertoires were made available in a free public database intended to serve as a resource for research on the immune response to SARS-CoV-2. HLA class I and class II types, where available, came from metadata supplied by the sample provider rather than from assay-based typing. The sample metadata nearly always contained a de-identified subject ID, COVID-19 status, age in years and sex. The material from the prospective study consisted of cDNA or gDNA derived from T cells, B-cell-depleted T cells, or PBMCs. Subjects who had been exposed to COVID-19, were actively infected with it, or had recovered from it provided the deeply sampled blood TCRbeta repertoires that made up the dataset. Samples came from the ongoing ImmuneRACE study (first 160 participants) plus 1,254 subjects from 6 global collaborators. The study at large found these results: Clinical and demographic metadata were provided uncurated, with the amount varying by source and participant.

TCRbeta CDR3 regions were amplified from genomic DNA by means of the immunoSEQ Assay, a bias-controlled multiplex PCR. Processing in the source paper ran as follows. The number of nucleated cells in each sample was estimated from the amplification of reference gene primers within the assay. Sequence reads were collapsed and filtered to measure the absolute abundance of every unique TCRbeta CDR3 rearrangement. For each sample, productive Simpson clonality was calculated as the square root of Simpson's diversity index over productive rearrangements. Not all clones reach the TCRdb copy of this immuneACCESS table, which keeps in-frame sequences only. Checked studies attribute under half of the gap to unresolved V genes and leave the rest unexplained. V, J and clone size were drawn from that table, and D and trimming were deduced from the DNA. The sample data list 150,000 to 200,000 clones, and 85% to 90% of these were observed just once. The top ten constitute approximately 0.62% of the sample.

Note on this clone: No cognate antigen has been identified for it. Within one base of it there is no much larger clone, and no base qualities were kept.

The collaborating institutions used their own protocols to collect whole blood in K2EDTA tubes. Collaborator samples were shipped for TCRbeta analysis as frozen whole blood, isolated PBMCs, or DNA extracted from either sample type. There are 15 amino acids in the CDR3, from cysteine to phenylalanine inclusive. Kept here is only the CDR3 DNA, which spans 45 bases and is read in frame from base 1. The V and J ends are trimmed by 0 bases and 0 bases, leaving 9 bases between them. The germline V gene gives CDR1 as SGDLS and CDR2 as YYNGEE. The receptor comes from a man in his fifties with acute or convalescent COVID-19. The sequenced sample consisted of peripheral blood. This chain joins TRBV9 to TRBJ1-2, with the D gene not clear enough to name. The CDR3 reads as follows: CASSVGTETNYGYTF. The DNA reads TGTGCCAGCAGCGTAGGAACAGAGACTAACTATGGCTACACCTTC.